The clone carrying this T cell receptor beta chain was recorded once. Some clones are missing from TCRdb's copy, which holds only in-frame ones; the method was immunoSEQ multiplex PCR. The sample shows 230,000 or so clones, 90% of them seen only once. This sample was taken from a study of blood T cell repertoires in COVID-19. The V end was cut by 0 bases, the J end by 9 bases, with 13 bases between. This CDR3 comprises 14 residues. Germline CDR1 is SGHKS and CDR2 is YYEKEE (reference sequence). This TCR was recovered from a woman between 55 and 75 years old with COVID-19, enrolled during active disease. This chain uses TRBV5-5 with TRBJ1-5, with D unclear. The sample was peripheral blood. CDR3 bases: TGTGCCAGCAGCTTGGGGGCTGTCATTATGCCCCAGCATTTT. Translation: CASSLGAVIMPQHF.